The subject of this entry is one T cell receptor (beta chain). Antigen specificity is unknown. Germline V lookup: CDR1 SGHTA, CDR2 FQGNSA. The CDR3 runs to 13 residues. The V end was cut by 3 bases, the J end by 7 bases, with 13 bases between. This sample is part of a study of blood T cells in healthy people across ages. Notes on the study in general: Both naive CD4+ cell counts and diversity were greater in long-lived donors than in aged donors.

Combining a sample-barcoded 5' primer with a J-beta primer mix, a second PCR ran for about 7 to 11 cycles. One entry per CDR3 protein results from TCRdb running MiXCR on the 5' RACE reads. The table shows 650,000 to 1,000,000 distinct CDR3 sequences, with approximately 35% occurring only once. Each donor's blood draw was approximately 10 milliliters of peripheral blood. Sequencing used blood. The clonotype was recovered from a man in his late teens or twenties in good health. V is TRBV7-2 and J is TRBJ2-7, with unresolved D. The CDR3 loop reads CASSLWQGGEQYF. DNA of the CDR3: TGTGCCAGCAGCTTGTGGCAAGGCGGTGAGCAGTACTTC.